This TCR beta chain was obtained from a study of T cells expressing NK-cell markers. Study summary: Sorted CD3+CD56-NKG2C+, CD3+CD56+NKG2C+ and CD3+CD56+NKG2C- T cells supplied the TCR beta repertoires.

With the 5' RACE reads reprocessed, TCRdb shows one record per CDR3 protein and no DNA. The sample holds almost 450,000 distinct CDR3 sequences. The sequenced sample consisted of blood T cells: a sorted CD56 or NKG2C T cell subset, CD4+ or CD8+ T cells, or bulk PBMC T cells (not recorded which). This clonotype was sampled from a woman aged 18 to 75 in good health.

CDR3 loop: CASSPGLVRGEQFF. The rearrangement links TRBV28 to TRBJ2-1; TCRdb designates TRBD2, a call that cannot be tested without DNA. Germline V CDR1 and CDR2: MDHEN, SYDVKM. This CDR3 is 14 amino acids long.